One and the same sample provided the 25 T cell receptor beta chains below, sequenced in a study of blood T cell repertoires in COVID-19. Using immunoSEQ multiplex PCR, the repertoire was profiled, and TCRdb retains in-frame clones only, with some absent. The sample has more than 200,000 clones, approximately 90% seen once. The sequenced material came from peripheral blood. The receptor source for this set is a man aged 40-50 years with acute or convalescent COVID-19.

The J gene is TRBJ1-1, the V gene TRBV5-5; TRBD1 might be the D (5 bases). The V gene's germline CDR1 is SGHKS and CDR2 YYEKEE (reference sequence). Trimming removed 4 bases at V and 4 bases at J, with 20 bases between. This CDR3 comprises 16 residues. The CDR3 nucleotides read TGTGCCAGCAGCCCGGAACCGGGACTGACTGTCACTGAAGCTTTCTTT. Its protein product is CASSPEPGLTVTEAFF.

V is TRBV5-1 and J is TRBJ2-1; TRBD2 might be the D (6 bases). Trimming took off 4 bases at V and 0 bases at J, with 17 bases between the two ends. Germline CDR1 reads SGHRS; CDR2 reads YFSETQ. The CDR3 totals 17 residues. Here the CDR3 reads CASSPGLPPSSYNEQFF. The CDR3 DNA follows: TGCGCCAGCAGCCCGGGACTTCCACCGAGCTCCTACAATGAGCAGTTCTTC.

Written as DNA, the CDR3 is TGCGCCAGCAGCCAAGATTCAGGCTCCTACAATGAGCAGTTCTTC. It yields the protein CASSQDSGSYNEQFF. The J gene is TRBJ2-1, the V gene TRBV4-3; D is ambiguous. The CDR3 extends over 15 amino acids. The germline V gene has CDR1 LGHNA and CDR2 YSLEER. V dropped 0 bases and J dropped 0 bases, with 6 bases sitting between them.

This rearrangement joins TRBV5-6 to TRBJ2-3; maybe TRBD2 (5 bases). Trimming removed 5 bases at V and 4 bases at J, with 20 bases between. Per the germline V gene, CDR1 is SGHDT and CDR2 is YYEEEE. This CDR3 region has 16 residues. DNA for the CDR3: TGTGCCAGCAGTCTTACTAGTAGGGCCCACCCAGATACGCAGTATTTT. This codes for CASSLTSRAHPDTQYF.

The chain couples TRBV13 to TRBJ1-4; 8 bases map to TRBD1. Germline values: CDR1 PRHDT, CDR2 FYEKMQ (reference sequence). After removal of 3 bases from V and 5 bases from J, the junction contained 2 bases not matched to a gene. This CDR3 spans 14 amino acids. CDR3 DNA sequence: TGTGCCAGCAGCTTTACAGGGGGAAATGAAAAACTGTTTTTT. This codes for CASSFTGGNEKLFF. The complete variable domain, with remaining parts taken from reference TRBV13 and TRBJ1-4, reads AAGVIQSPRHLIKEKRETATLKCYPIPRHDTVYWYQQGPGQDPQFLISFYEKMQSDKGSIPDRFSAQQFSDYHSELNMSSLELGDSALYFCASSFTGGNEKLFFGSGTQLSVL.

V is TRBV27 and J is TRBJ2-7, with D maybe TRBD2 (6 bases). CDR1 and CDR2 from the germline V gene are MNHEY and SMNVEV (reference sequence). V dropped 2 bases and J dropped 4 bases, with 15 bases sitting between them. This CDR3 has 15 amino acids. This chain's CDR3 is CASSLRRDGGYEQYF. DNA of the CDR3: TGTGCCAGCAGTTTACGCCGGGACGGGGGATACGAGCAGTACTTC.

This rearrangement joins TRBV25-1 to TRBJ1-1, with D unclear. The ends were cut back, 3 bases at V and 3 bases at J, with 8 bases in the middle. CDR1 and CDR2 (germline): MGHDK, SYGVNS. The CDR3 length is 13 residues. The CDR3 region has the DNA TGTGCCAGCAGTGACAGGCTATACACTGAAGCTTTCTTT. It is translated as CASSDRLYTEAFF. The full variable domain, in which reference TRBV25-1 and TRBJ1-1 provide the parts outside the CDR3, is EADIYQTPRYLVIGTGKKITLECSQTMGHDKMYWYQQDPGMELHLIHYSYGVNSTEKGDLSSESTVSRIRTEHFPLTLESARPSHTSQYLCASSDRLYTEAFFGQGTRLTVV.

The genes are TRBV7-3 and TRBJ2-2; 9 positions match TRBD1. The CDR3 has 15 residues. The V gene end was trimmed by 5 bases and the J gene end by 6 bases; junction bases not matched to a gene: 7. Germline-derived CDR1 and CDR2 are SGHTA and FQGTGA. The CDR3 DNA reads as TGTGCCAGCAGCCCCCGGGACAGGGCTCCCGGGGAGCTGTTTTTT. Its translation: CASSPRDRAPGELFF.

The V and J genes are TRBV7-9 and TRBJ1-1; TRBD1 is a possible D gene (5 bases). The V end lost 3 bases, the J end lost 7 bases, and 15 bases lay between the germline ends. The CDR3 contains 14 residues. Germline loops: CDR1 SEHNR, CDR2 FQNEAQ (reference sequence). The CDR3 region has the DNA TGTGCCAGCAGCTTGGGCGGTGGGGGAGGTGAAGCTTTCTTT. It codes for CASSLGGGGGEAFF.

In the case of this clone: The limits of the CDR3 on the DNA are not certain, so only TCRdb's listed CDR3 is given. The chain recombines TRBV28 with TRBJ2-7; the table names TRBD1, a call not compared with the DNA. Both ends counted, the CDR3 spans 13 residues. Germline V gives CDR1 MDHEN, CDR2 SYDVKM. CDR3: CASSTSTGVEQYF.

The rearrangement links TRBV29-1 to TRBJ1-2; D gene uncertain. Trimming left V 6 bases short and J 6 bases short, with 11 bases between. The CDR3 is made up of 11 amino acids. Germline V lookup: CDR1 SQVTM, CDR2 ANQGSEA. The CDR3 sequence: CSVEDGDGYTF. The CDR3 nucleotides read TGCAGCGTCGAGGACGGGGATGGCTACACCTTC.

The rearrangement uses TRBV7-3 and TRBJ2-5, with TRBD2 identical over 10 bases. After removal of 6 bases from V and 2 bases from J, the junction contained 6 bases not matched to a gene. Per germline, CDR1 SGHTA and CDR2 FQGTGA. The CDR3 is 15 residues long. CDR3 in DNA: TGTGCCAGCAGTAAAATAGCGGGGGGACAAGAGACCCAGTACTTC. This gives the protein CASSKIAGGQETQYF.

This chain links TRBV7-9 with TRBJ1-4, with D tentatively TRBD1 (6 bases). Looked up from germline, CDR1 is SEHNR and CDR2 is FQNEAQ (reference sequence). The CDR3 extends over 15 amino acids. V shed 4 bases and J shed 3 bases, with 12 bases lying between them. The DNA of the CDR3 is TGTGCCAGCAGCTCGCCGACAGGAGCTAATGAAAAACTGTTTTTT. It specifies CASSSPTGANEKLFF.

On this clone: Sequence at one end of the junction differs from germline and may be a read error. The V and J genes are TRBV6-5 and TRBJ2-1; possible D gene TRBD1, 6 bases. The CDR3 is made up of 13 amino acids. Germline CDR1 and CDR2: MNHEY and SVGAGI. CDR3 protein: CASSYYRDNEQFF. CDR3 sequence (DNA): TGTGCCAGCAGCTACTACAGGGACAATGAGCAGTTCTTC.

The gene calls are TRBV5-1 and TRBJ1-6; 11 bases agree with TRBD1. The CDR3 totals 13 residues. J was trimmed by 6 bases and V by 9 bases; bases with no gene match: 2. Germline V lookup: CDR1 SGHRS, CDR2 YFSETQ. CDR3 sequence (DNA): TGCGCCACCGGGACAGGGGGTAATTCACCCCTCCACTTT. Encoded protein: CATGTGGNSPLHF.

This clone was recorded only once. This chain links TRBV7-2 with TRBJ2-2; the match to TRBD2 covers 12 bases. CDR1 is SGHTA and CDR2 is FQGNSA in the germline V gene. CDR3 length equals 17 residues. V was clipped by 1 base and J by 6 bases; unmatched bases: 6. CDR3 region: CASSLGLAGVIAGELFF. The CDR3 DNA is TGTGCCAGCAGCTTAGGACTAGCGGGAGTAATTGCCGGGGAGCTGTTTTTT.

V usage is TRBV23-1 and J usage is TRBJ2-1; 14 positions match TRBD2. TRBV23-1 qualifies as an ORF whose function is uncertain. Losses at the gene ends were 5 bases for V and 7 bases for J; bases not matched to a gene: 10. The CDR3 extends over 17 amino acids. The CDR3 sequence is CASSKNGTSGRRNEQFF. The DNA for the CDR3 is TGCGCCAGCAGTAAAAACGGGACTAGCGGGAGAAGGAATGAGCAGTTCTTC.

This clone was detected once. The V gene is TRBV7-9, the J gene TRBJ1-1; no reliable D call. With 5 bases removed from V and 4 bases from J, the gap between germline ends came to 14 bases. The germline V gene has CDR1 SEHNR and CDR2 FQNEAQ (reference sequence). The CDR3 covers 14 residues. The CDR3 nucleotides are TGTGCCAGCAGCGCGGGCCGGGCCGGCACTGAAGCTTTCTTT. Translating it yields CASSAGRAGTEAFF.

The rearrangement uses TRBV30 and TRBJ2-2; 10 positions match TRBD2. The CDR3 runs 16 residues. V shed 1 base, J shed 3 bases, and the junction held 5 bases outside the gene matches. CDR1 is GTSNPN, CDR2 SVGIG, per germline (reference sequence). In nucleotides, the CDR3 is TGTGCCTGGAGTGAAGAGCTAGCGGGGGACACCGGGGAGCTGTTTTTT. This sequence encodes CAWSEELAGDTGELFF.

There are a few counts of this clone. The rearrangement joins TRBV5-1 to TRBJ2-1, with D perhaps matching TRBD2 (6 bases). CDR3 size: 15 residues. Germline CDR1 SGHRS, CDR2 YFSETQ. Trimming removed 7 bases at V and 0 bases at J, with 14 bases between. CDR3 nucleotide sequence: TGCGCCAGCGCTCCGGGACTGAGCTCCTACAATGAGCAGTTCTTC. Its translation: CASAPGLSSYNEQFF.

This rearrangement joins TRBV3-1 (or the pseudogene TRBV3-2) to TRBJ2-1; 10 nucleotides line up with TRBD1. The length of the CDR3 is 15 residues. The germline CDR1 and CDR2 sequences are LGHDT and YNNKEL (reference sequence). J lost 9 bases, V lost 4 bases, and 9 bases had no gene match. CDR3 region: CASSPLGQGFGEQFF. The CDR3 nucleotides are TGTGCCAGCAGCCCACTGGGACAGGGGTTCGGTGAGCAGTTCTTC.

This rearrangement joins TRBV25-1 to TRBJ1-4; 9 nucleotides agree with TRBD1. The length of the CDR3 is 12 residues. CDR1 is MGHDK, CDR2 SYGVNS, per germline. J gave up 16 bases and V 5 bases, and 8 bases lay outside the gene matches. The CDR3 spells CASSPGTGIQFF. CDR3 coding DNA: TGTGCCAGCAGTCCCGGGACAGGGATCCAGTTTTTT.

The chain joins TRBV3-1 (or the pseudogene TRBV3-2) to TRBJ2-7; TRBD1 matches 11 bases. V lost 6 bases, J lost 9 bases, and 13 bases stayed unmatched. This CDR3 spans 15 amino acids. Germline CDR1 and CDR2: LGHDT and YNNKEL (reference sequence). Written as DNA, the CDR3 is TGTGCCAGCAGTCGTGGACAGGGGGCCGCACTCGGGCAGTACTTC. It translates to CASSRGQGAALGQYF.

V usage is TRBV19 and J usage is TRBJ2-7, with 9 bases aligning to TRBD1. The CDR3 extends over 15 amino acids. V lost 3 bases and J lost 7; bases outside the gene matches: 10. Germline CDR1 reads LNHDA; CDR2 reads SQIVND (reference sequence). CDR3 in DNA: TGTGCCAGTAGTATCGACAGGGGGTGGGTGGTGGAGCAGTACTTC. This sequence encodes CASSIDRGWVVEQYF.

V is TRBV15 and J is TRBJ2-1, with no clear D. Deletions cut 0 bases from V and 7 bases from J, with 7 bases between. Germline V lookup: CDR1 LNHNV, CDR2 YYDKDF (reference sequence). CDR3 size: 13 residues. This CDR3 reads CATSRESRNEQFF. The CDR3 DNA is TGTGCCACCAGCAGAGAGTCTCGGAATGAGCAGTTCTTC. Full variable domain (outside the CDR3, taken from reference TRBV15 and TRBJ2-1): DAMVIQNPRYQVTQFGKPVTLSCSQTLNHNVMYWYQQKSSQAPKLLFHYYDKDFNNEADTPDNFQSRRPNTSFCFLDIRSPGLGDTAMYLCATSRESRNEQFFGPGTRLTVL.